This entry lists 6 T cell receptor beta chains sequenced from one sample in a study of T cell responses to AZD1222 COVID-19 vaccine. Here immunoSEQ multiplex PCR was the method, and the copy in TCRdb shows in-frame clones only, minus some. The data hold some 36,000 clones, with approximately 88% observed a single time. This material consisted of peripheral blood, taken on day 0 of AZD1222 vaccination. The source of these receptors is an adult in good health.

In its sample, this clone was seen once. The chain is built from TRBV2 and TRBJ1-1, with D maybe TRBD1 (5 bases). The V and J ends lost 1 base and 4 bases respectively, with 10 bases between them. This CDR3 is 14 amino acids long. The germline CDR1 and CDR2 sequences are SNHLY and FYNNEI. CDR3 in amino acids: CASSEVGATTEAFF. The CDR3 DNA sequence: TGTGCCAGCAGTGAAGTTGGGGCAACCACTGAAGCTTTCTTT. Full variable domain (rest looked up from reference TRBV2 and TRBJ1-1): EPEVTQTPSHQVTQMGQEVILRCVPISNHLYFYWYRQILGQKVEFLVSFYNNEISEKSEIFDDQFSVERPDGSNFTLKIRSTKLEDSAMYFCASSEVGATTEAFFGQGTRLTVV.

The chain links TRBV2 to TRBJ2-3; 11 nucleotides match TRBD2. This CDR3 is built from 15 residues. V dropped 5 bases and J dropped 1; count of bases not matched to a gene: 2. The germline V gene has CDR1 SNHLY and CDR2 FYNNEI. CDR3: CASSQTSGGTDTQYF. For the CDR3, the DNA is TGTGCCAGCAGTCAGACTAGCGGGGGCACAGATACGCAGTATTTT.

CDR3 protein: CASSEYGNQPQHF. CDR3 DNA sequence: TGTGCCAGCAGTGAATATGGGAATCAGCCCCAGCATTTT. The rearrangement joins TRBV2 to TRBJ1-5; D call uncertain. Trimming cost V 2 bases and J 4 bases, with 6 bases left between them. The CDR3 loop spans 13 amino acids. Germline CDR1 is SNHLY and CDR2 is FYNNEI.

The V call is TRBV19, the J call TRBJ1-1; D is undetermined. The germline V gene has CDR1 LNHDA and CDR2 SQIVND (reference sequence). Trimming took off 3 bases at V and 5 bases at J, with 7 bases between the two ends. This CDR3 comprises 12 residues. This CDR3 reads CASSMEGTEAFF. CDR3 DNA sequence: TGTGCCAGTAGTATGGAGGGAACTGAAGCTTTCTTT.

This clone showed up just once. The rearrangement links TRBV6-6 to TRBJ2-3; D unclear. Germline V gives CDR1 MNHNY, CDR2 SVGAGI (reference sequence). The CDR3 length is 13 residues. V gave up 6 bases and J gave up 3 bases, with 10 bases separating them. The CDR3 bases are TGTGCCAGCAGAAGCGACGGGACAGATACGCAGTATTTT. Protein sequence: CASRSDGTDTQYF.

The chain uses TRBV19 and TRBJ1-2, with a possible D match to TRBD1 (5 bases). The CDR3 has 14 amino acids. The germline gives CDR1 LNHDA, CDR2 SQIVND (reference sequence). V was shortened by 1 base and J by 8 bases, with 14 bases between the two germline ends. This chain's CDR3 is CASSIAGETGGYTF. In nucleotides, the CDR3 is TGTGCCAGTAGTATAGCGGGGGAAACAGGCGGCTACACCTTC.